This T cell receptor beta chain came from a study of T cell responses to AZD1222 COVID-19 vaccine. The table came from immunoSEQ multiplex PCR; TCRdb's copy has only in-frame clones and leaves some out. The sample lists some 150,000 clones; more than 75% were seen once. V was clipped by 0 bases and J by 2 bases, with 11 bases between them. Per the germline V gene, CDR1 is MNHEY and CDR2 is SVGEGT. The CDR3 length is 15 residues. Sequenced material: peripheral blood, taken on day 0 of AZD1222 vaccination. The rearrangement uses TRBV6-2 or TRBV6-3 and TRBJ2-7; D not resolved. This clonotype was sampled from an adult in good health. The CDR3 nucleotides read TGTGCCAGCAGTTACTCGAGAGATCACCCCTACGAGCAGTACTTC. Protein product: CASSYSRDHPYEQYF.